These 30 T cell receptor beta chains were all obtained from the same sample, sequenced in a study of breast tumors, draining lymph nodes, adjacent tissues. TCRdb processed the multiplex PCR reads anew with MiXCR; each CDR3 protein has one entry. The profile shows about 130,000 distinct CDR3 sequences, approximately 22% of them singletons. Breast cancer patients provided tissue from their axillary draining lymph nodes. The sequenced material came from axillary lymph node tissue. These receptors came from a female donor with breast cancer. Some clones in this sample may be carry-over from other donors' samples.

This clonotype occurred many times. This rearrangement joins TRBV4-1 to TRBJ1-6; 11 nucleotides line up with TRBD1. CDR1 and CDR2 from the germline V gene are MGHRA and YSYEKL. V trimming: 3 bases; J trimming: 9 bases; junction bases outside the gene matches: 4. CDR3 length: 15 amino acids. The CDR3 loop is CASSHGQGASSPLHF. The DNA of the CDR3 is TGCGCCAGCAGCCATGGACAGGGGGCGAGTTCACCCCTCCACTTT.

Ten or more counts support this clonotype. The CDR3 here is CASSLPRGEQYF. The CDR3 region has the DNA TGTGCCAGCAGCTTACCTAGGGGCGAGCAGTACTTC. The chain has TRBV7-9 and TRBJ2-7; D is perhaps TRBD1 (5 bases). Looked up from germline, CDR1 is SEHNR and CDR2 is FQNEAQ (reference sequence). The germline V and J ends were trimmed by 2 bases and 6 bases, with 8 bases remaining between them. This CDR3 has 12 amino acids.

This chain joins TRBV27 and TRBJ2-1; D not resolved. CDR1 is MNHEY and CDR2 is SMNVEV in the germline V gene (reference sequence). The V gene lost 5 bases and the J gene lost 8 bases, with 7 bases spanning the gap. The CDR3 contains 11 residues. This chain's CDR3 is CASSTLHEQFF. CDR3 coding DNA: TGTGCCAGCAGTACCTTACATGAGCAGTTCTTC.

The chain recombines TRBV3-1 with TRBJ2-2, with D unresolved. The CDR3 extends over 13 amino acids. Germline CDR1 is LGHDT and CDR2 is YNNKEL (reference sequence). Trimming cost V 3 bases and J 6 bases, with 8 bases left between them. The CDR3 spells CASSQQVAGELFF. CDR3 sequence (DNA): TGTGCCAGCAGCCAGCAGGTGGCCGGGGAGCTGTTTTTT.

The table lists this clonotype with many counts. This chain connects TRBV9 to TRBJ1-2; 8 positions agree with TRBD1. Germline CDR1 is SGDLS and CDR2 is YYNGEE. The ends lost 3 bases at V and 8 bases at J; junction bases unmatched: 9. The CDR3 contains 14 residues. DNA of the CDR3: TGTGCCAGCAGCGCAGACAGGGGTCTCCGCGGCTACACCTTC. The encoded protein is CASSADRGLRGYTF.

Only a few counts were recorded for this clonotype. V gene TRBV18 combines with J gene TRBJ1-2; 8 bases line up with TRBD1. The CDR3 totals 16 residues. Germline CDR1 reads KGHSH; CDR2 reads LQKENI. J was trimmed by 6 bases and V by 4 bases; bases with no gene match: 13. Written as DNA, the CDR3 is TGTGCCAGCTCACAGGGACAGGACCTAACCCCCAATGGCTACACCTTC. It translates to CASSQGQDLTPNGYTF. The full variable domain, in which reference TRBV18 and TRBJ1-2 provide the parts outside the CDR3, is NAGVMQNPRHLVRRRGQEARLRCSPMKGHSHVYWYRQLPEEGLKFMVYLQKENIIDESGMPKERFSAEFPKEGPSILRIQQVVRGDSAAYFCASSQGQDLTPNGYTFGSGTRLTVV.

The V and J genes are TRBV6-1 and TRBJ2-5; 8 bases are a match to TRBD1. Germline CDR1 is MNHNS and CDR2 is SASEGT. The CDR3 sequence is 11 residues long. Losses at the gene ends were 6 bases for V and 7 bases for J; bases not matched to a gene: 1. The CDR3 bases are TGTGCCAGCAGAGACAGGGGGACCCAGTACTTC. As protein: CASRDRGTQYF.

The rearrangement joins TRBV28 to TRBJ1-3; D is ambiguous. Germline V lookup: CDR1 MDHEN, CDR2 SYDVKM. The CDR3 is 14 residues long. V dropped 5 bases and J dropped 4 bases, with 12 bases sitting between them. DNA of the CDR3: TGTGCCAGCAGTACAGTTACGGAAGGAAACACCATATATTTT. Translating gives CASSTVTEGNTIYF.

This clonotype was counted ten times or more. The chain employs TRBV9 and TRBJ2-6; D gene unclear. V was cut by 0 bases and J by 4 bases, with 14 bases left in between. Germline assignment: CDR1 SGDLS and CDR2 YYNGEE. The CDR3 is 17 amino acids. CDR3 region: CASSVAQSVSGANVLTF. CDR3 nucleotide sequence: TGTGCCAGCAGCGTAGCACAGAGCGTTTCCGGGGCCAACGTCCTGACTTTC.

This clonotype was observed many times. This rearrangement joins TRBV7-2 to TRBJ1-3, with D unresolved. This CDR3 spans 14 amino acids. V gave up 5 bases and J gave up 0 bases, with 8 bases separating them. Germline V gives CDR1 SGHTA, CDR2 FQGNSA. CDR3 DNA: TGTGCCAGCAGCGTGCTCGGCTCTGGAAACACCATATATTTT. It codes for CASSVLGSGNTIYF.

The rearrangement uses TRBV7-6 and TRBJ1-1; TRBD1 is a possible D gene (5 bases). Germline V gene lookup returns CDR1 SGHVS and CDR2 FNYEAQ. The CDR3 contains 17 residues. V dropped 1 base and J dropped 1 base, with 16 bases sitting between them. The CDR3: CASSLGLAGGGNTEAFF. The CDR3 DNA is TGTGCCAGCAGCTTAGGCTTGGCAGGTGGGGGGAACACTGAAGCTTTCTTT. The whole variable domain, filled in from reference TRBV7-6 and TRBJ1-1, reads GAGVSQSPRYKVTKRGQDVALRCDPISGHVSLYWYRQALGQGPEFLTYFNYEAQQDKSGLPNDRFSAERPEGSISTLTIQRTEQRDSAMYRCASSLGLAGGGNTEAFFGQGTRLTVV.

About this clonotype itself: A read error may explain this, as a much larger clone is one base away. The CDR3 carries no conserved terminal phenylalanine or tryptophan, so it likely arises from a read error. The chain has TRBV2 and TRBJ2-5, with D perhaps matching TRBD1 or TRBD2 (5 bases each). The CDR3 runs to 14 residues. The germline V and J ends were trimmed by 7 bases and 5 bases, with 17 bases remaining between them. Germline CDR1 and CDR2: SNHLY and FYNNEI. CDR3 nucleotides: TGTGCCAGCACCCCGGGACCGAGAGGGGAGACCCAGTACCTC. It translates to CASTPGPRGETQYL.

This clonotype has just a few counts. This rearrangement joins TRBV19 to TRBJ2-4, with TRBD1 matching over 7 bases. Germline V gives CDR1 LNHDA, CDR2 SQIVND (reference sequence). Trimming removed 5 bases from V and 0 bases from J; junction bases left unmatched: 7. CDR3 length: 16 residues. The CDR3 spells CASSPEGAGAKNIQYF. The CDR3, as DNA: TGTGCCAGTAGTCCCGAGGGGGCTGGAGCCAAAAACATTCAGTACTTC.

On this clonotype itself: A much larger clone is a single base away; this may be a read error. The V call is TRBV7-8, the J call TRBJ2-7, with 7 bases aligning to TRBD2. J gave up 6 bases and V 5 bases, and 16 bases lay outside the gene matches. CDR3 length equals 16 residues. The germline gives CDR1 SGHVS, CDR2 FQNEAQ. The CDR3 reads CASSRGSALARGEQYF. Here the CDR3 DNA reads TGTGCCAGCAGCCGAGGATCTGCACTAGCGAGGGGCGAGCAGTACTTC.

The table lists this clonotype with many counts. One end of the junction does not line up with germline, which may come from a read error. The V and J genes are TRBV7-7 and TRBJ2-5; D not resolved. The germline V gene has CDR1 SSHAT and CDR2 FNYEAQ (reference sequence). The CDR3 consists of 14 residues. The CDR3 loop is CASSSSPGRETQYF. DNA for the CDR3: TGTGCTAGCAGCTCCTCGCCGGGTAGAGAGACCCAGTACTTC. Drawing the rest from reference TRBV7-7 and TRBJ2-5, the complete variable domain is GAGVSQSPRYKVTKRGQDVTLRCDPISSHATLYWYQQALGQGPEFLTYFNYEAQPDKSGLPSDRFSAERPEGSISTLTIQRTEQRDSAMYRCASSSSPGRETQYFGPGTRLLVL.

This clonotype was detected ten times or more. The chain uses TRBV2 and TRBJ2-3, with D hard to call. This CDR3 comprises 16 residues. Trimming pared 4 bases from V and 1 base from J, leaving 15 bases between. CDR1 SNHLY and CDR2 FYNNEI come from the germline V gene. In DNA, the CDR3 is TGTGCCAGCAGTGTCGGACGCACGGTGGGCACAGATACGCAGTATTTT. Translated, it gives CASSVGRTVGTDTQYF.

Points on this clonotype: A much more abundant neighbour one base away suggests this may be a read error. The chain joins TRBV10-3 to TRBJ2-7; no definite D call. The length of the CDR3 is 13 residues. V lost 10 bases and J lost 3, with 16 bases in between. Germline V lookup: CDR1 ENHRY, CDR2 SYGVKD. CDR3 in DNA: TGTGCCACACCAATAGAAGGGATCTACGAGCAGTACTTC. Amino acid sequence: CATPIEGIYEQYF.

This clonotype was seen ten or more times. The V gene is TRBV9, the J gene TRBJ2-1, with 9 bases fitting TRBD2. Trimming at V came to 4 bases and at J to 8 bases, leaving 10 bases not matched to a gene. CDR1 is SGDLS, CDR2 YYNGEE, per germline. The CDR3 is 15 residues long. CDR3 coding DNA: TGTGCCAGCAGCCCCATCAACCGACTAGCGGATGAGCAGTTCTTC. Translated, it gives CASSPINRLADEQFF.

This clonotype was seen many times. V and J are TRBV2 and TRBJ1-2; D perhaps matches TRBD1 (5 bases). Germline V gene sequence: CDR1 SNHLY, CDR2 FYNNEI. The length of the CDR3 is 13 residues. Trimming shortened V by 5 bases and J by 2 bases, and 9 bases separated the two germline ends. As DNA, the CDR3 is TGTGCCAGCAGTACGACAGAGAACTATGGCTACACCTTC. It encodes CASSTTENYGYTF. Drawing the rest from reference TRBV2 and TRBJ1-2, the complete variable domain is EPEVTQTPSHQVTQMGQEVILRCVPISNHLYFYWYRQILGQKVEFLVSFYNNEISEKSEIFDDQFSVERPDGSNFTLKIRSTKLEDSAMYFCASSTTENYGYTFGSGTRLTVV.

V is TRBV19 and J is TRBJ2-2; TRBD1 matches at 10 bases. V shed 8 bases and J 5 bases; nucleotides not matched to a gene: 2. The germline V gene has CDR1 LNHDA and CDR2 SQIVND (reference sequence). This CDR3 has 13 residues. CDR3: CASGTGVTGELFF. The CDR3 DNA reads TGTGCCAGTGGGACAGGGGTGACCGGGGAGCTGTTTTTT. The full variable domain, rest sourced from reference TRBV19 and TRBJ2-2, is DGGITQSPKYLFRKEGQNVTLSCEQNLNHDAMYWYRQDPGQGLRLIYYSQIVNDFQKGDIAEGYSVSREKKESFPLTVTSAQKNPTAFYLCASGTGVTGELFFGEGSRLTVL.

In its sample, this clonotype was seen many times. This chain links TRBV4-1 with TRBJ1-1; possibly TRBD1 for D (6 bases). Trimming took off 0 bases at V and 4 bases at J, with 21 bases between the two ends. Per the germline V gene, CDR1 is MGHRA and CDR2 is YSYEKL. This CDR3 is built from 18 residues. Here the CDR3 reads CASSQDVPASEGGTEAFF. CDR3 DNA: TGCGCCAGCAGCCAAGATGTCCCAGCCTCCGAAGGGGGCACTGAAGCTTTCTTT.

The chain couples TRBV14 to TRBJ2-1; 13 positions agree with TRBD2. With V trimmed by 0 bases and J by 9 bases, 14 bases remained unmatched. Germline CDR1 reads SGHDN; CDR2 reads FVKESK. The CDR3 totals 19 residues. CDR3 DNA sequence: TGTGCCAGCAGCCAAGAGGCGGGACTAGCGGGAAAGAAGACAAGTGAGCAGTTCTTC. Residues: CASSQEAGLAGKKTSEQFF.

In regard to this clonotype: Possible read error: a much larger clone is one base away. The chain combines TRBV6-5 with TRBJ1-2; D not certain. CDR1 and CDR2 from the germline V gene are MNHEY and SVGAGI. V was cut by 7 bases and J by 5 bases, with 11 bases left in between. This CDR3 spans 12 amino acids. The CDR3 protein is CASTHDAYGYTF. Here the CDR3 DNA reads TGTGCCAGCACCCATGACGCTTATGGCTACACCTTC.

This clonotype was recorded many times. This CDR3 is CASSDGNTIYF. The CDR3 DNA reads as TGTGCCAGCAGTGACGGAAACACCATATATTTT. The V and J genes are TRBV2 and TRBJ1-3; D call uncertain. The CDR3 contains 11 residues. The germline V gene has CDR1 SNHLY and CDR2 FYNNEI. The germline V and J ends were trimmed by 3 bases and 4 bases, with 1 base remaining between them.

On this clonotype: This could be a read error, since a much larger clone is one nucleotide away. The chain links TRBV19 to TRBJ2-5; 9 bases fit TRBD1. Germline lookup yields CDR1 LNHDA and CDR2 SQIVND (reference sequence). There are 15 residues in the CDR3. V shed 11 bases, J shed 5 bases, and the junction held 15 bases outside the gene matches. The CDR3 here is CAGEATGGPGETQYF. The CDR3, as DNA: TGTGCCGGCGAAGCCACAGGGGGCCCAGGGGAGACCCAGTACTTC.

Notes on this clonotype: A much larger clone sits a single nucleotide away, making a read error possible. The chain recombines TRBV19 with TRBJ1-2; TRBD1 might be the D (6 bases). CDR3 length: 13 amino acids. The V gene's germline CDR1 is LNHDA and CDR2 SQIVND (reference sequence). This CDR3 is CASSAGQIYSYTF. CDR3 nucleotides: TGTGCCAGTAGCGCCGGACAGATCTATAGCTACACCTTC.

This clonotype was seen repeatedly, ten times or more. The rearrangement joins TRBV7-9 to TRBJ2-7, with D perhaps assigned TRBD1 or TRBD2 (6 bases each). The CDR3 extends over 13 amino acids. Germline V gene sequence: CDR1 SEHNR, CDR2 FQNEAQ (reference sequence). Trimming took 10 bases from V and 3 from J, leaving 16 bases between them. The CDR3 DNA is TGTGCCACCAGAGGGGGGAATCACTACGAGCAGTACTTC. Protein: CATRGGNHYEQYF.

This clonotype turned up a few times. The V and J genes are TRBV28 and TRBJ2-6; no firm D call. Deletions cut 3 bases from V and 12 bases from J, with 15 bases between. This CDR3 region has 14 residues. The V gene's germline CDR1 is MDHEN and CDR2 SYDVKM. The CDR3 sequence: CASSFSGSRIVLTF. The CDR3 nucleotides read TGTGCCAGCAGTTTTTCCGGGTCACGAATCGTCCTGACTTTC.

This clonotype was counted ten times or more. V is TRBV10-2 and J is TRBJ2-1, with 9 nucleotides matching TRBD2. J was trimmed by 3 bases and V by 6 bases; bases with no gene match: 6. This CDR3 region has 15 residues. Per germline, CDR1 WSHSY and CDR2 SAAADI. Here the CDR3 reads CASRGTSSYYNEQFF. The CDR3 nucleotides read TGCGCCAGCAGGGGGACTAGCAGTTACTACAATGAGCAGTTCTTC.

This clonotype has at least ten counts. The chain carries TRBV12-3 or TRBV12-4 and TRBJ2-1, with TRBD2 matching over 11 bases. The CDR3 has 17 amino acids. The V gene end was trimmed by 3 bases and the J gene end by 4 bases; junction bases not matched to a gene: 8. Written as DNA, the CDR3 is TGTGCCAGCAGTTTGTGGGCCGGGACTAGCGGTTACAATGAGCAGTTCTTC. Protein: CASSLWAGTSGYNEQFF.